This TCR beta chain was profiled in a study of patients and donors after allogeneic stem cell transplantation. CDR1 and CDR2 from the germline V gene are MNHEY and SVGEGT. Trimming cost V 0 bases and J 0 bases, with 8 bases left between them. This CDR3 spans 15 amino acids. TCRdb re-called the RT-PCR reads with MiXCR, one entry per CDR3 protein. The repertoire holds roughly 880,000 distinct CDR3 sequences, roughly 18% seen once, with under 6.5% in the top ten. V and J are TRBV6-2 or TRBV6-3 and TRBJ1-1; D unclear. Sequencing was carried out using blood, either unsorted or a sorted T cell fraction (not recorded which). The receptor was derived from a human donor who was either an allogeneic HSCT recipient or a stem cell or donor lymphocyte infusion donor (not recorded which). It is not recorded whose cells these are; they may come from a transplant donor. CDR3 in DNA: TGTGCCAGCAGTTACTCCGCGGCAATGAACACTGAAGCTTTCTTT. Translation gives CASSYSAAMNTEAFF.